These 21 T cell receptor beta chains came from one sample sequenced in a study of response to subunit inactivated influenza vaccine. A single record per CDR3 protein comes from TCRdb applying MiXCR to the RT-PCR reads. The sample has 650,000 to 800,000 distinct CDR3 sequences; about 18% are singletons. Sequencing was performed on PBMCs from blood, taken 5 days after vaccination. Source of these receptors: a man aged 45-60 years who received an inactivated influenza vaccine.

This clonotype was seen repeatedly, ten times or more. V usage is TRBV5-1 and J usage is TRBJ2-1; D not certain. The V gene's germline CDR1 is SGHRS and CDR2 YFSETQ. The V end lost 0 bases, the J end lost 3 bases, and 4 bases lay between the germline ends. There are 13 residues in the CDR3. The CDR3, as DNA: TGCGCCAGCAGCTTGGGTTACTACAATGAGCAGTTCTTC. Its protein is CASSLGYYNEQFF.

This chain links TRBV4-2 with TRBJ1-6; TRBD1 matches at 9 bases. The CDR3 contains 16 residues. The V gene end was trimmed by 1 base and the J gene end by 11 bases; junction bases not matched to a gene: 9. The germline V gene encodes CDR1 LGHNA and CDR2 YNFKEQ. CDR3: CASSQGTGTGRTPLHF. In nucleotides, the CDR3 is TGTGCCAGCAGCCAAGGCACCGGGACAGGGAGGACACCCCTCCACTTT.

The chain recombines TRBV12-3 or TRBV12-4 with TRBJ1-2; D possibly corresponds to TRBD1 (5 bases). Trimming removed 3 bases at V and 5 bases at J, with 16 bases between. This CDR3 has 15 residues. As DNA, the CDR3 is TGTGCCAGCAGTTTGGGAATAGGGGCGATATATGGCTACACCTTC. It yields the protein CASSLGIGAIYGYTF.

This clonotype was seen a few times. The rearrangement uses TRBV7-2 and TRBJ2-7; 9 bases are shared with TRBD2. The CDR3 runs 16 residues. Per germline, CDR1 SGHTA and CDR2 FQGNSA. V shed 6 bases and J 5 bases; nucleotides not matched to a gene: 14. The CDR3 DNA reads TGTGCCAGCAGAGAAGTAGCGGGGGTGGTCCAGGACGAGCAGTACTTC. This encodes CASREVAGVVQDEQYF.

The rearrangement uses TRBV20-1 and TRBJ2-3; D gene unclear. The CDR3 is 14 amino acids. The germline V and J ends were trimmed by 1 base and 3 bases, with 11 bases remaining between them. Germline loops: CDR1 DFQATT, CDR2 SNEGSKA (reference sequence). The CDR3 here is CSARAWTGTDTQYF. The CDR3 nucleotides read TGCAGTGCTAGAGCCTGGACCGGGACAGATACGCAGTATTTT.

The V and J genes are TRBV5-1 and TRBJ2-5; D is tentatively TRBD1 or TRBD2 (5 bases each). The germline V and J ends were trimmed by 4 bases and 4 bases, with 26 bases remaining between them. The CDR3 covers 18 residues. Germline V gene lookup returns CDR1 SGHRS and CDR2 YFSETQ. The CDR3 protein is CASSPRGDSRAVGETQYF. CDR3 DNA sequence: TGCGCCAGCAGCCCCAGAGGGGATAGTAGGGCCGTAGGAGAGACCCAGTACTTC.

The chain combines TRBV5-5 with TRBJ2-2; 8 bases fit TRBD2. Per the germline V gene, CDR1 is SGHKS and CDR2 is YYEKEE (reference sequence). V dropped 4 bases and J dropped 6; count of bases not matched to a gene: 8. The CDR3 totals 15 residues. CDR3 residues: CASSPTGLGAGELFF. The CDR3 DNA reads as TGTGCCAGCAGCCCAACGGGACTAGGCGCCGGGGAGCTGTTTTTT.

The chain recombines TRBV6-2 or TRBV6-3 with TRBJ2-5; 9 positions match TRBD1. Trimming removed 0 bases from V and 5 bases from J; junction bases left unmatched: 4. The CDR3 totals 15 residues. The germline V gene has CDR1 MNHEY and CDR2 SVGEGT. CDR3 DNA sequence: TGTGCCAGCAGTTACTCTACAGGGGGCTTGGAGACCCAGTACTTC. Protein: CASSYSTGGLETQYF.

This clonotype was recorded a few times. The chain couples TRBV7-2 to TRBJ1-2; 10 bases fit TRBD1. Trimming at V came to 0 bases and at J to 1 base, leaving 5 bases not matched to a gene. CDR1 SGHTA and CDR2 FQGNSA come from the germline V gene. The CDR3 has 17 amino acids. CDR3 nucleotide sequence: TGTGCCAGCAGCTTAGCCGGGGGACAGGGGAGTAACTATGGCTACACCTTC. Translation gives CASSLAGGQGSNYGYTF.

The chain is built from TRBV6-1 and TRBJ2-7, with 11 bases lining up with TRBD1. CDR3 length: 15 residues. Germline V gene lookup returns CDR1 MNHNS and CDR2 SASEGT. Trimming removed 6 bases from V and 4 bases from J; junction bases left unmatched: 8. The CDR3 bases are TGTGCCAGCAGGGAGGGACAGGGGGTTTCTTACGAGCAGTACTTC. The encoded protein is CASREGQGVSYEQYF.

The table lists this clonotype with many counts. The chain uses TRBV11-2 and TRBJ1-1, with D possibly being TRBD1 (5 bases). The CDR3 sequence is 13 residues long. V lost 1 base and J 4 bases, leaving 7 bases between the germline ends. The V gene's germline CDR1 is SGHAT and CDR2 FQNNGV. The CDR3 sequence: CASSLVGATEAFF. CDR3 in DNA: TGTGCCAGCAGCTTAGTCGGGGCCACTGAAGCTTTCTTT.

The CDR3 DNA is TGCGCCAGCAGCCTGGAGGGCCGGGCCGGAACCTATAATTCACCCCTCCACTTT. It is translated as CASSLEGRAGTYNSPLHF. V usage is TRBV5-1 and J usage is TRBJ1-6, with D unclear. Germline V CDR1 and CDR2: SGHRS, YFSETQ. The V and J ends lost 4 bases and 2 bases respectively, with 19 bases between them. The CDR3 is made up of 18 amino acids.

This clonotype was detected only once. This chain uses TRBV3-1 with TRBJ2-1, with 13 bases aligning to TRBD2. Trimming removed 4 bases from V and 8 bases from J; junction bases left unmatched: 5. CDR1 LGHDT and CDR2 YNNKEL come from the germline V gene (reference sequence). The CDR3 consists of 15 residues. CDR3 residues: CASSPTSGGRYEQFF. For the CDR3, the DNA is TGTGCCAGCAGCCCGACTAGCGGGGGGAGGTATGAGCAGTTCTTC.

This clonotype showed up just a few times. This chain links TRBV10-3 with TRBJ2-1; TRBD2 matches 14 bases. The CDR3 loop spans 16 amino acids. Germline lookup yields CDR1 ENHRY and CDR2 SYGVKD. The trim removed 4 bases at V and 8 bases at J, leaving 7 bases unmatched. CDR3 DNA sequence: TGTGCCATCAGTGGCGGACTAGCGGGGGGCCGGGATGAGCAGTTCTTC. It codes for CAISGGLAGGRDEQFF.

This clonotype was found a few times. The V and J genes are TRBV21-1 and TRBJ2-2. TRBV21-1 is a pseudogene locus. The CDR3 contains 16 residues. CDR3 amino acids: CASSKGIKDHTGELFF. The CDR3 bases are TGTGCCAGCAGCAAAGGTATCAAAGACCACACCGGGGAGCTGTTTTTT.

This clonotype was counted between two and nine times. The rearrangement joins TRBV20-1 to TRBJ2-1; TRBD2 matches at 10 bases. The V segment lost 6 bases and the J segment 4 bases; nucleotides outside the gene matches: 9. The CDR3 loop spans 15 amino acids. Looked up from germline, CDR1 is DFQATT and CDR2 is SNEGSKA (reference sequence). The CDR3 loop is CSATTGTSVYNEQFF. The CDR3 DNA is TGCAGTGCGACCACCGGGACTAGCGTATACAATGAGCAGTTCTTC.

The genes are TRBV7-9 and TRBJ1-2; D not certain. This CDR3 has 13 residues. Germline assignment: CDR1 SEHNR and CDR2 FQNEAQ (reference sequence). With 1 base removed from V and 8 bases from J, the gap between germline ends came to 11 bases. The CDR3 loop reads CASSLVGLQGYTF. The CDR3 DNA reads TGTGCCAGCAGCTTAGTGGGTCTTCAAGGCTACACCTTC.

This clonotype has only a few counts. The gene calls are TRBV7-2 and TRBJ2-3; D gene ambiguous. This CDR3 region has 13 residues. Trimming left V 3 bases short and J 2 bases short, with 6 bases between. The germline CDR1 and CDR2 sequences are SGHTA and FQGNSA. CDR3 region: CASSFSPTDTQYF. The CDR3 bases are TGTGCCAGCAGCTTCTCCCCCACAGATACGCAGTATTTT. Full variable domain (outside the CDR3, taken from reference TRBV7-2 and TRBJ2-3): GAGVSQSPSNKVTEKGKDVELRCDPISGHTALYWYRQSLGQGLEFLIYFQGNSAPDKSGLPSDRFSAERTGGSVSTLTIQRTQQEDSAVYLCASSFSPTDTQYFGPGTRLTVL.

This clonotype was detected a few times. This chain uses TRBV3-1 with TRBJ1-5; D remains ambiguous. CDR3 length equals 15 residues. Germline V CDR1 and CDR2: LGHDT, YNNKEL (reference sequence). V gave up 0 bases and J gave up 7 bases, with 13 bases separating them. CDR3 bases: TGTGCCAGCAGCCAAGATCGGAAGGTTGGCCAGCCCCAGCATTTT. The encoded protein is CASSQDRKVGQPQHF.

This clonotype was picked up many times. The V and J genes are TRBV12-3 or TRBV12-4 and TRBJ1-2; D ambiguous. The CDR3 totals 14 residues. V lost 5 bases to trimming and J lost 7 bases, with 17 bases between them. CDR3 DNA: TGTGCCAGCAGTCCCACCGGGGAGGGAAGTGGCTACACCTTC. It codes for CASSPTGEGSGYTF.

In this sample, this clonotype turned up a few times. This sequence joins TRBV5-1 and TRBJ2-7, with 11 positions matching TRBD2. V trimming: 0 bases; J trimming: 3 bases; junction bases outside the gene matches: 2. This CDR3 region has 15 residues. Germline V gene sequence: CDR1 SGHRS, CDR2 YFSETQ. DNA of the CDR3: TGCGCCAGCAGCTTGGCTAGCGGGGGGTTCTACGAGCAGTACTTC. Its translation: CASSLASGGFYEQYF.